A selection of T cell receptor beta chains follows, all from one sample in a study of PD-1 blockade in classical Hodgkin lymphoma. The data were produced by immunoSEQ multiplex PCR, yet TCRdb's version contains in-frame clones alone and is incomplete. The sample lists around 34,000 clones, around 76% occurring once. The source was peripheral blood mononuclear cells (PBMCs), collected before the second cycle of nivolumab. All receptors derive from a human donor with classical Hodgkin lymphoma. Both conserved end residues are part of each CDR3. D genes are given only for firm matches. Only part of the rows carry a size: once, few, many, or a class if the clone is expanded.

clone size	V gene	D gene	J gene	CDR3 protein	CDR3 DNA
many	TRBV6-1	-	TRBJ2-7	CASSEGDFPYEQYF	TGTGCCAGCAGTGAGGGGGACTTCCCCTACGAGCAGTACTTC
few	TRBV27	-	TRBJ1-1	CASSFLNTEAFF	TGTGCCAGCAGTTTCCTGAACACTGAAGCTTTCTTT
-	TRBV19	-	TRBJ1-1	CASSTPMKDRWNEAFF	TGTGCCAGTAGTACTCCGATGAAAGACAGGTGGAATGAAGCTTTCTTT
-	TRBV4-3	TRBD1	TRBJ1-2	CASSQYQGALDGYTF	TGCGCCAGCAGCCAGTATCAGGGGGCGTTAGATGGCTACACCTTC
once	TRBV5-5	-	TRBJ1-2	CASNWDDSYGYTF	TGTGCCAGCAACTGGGATGATTCCTATGGCTACACCTTC
-	TRBV5-5	-	TRBJ2-1	CASRKTPSYNEQFF	TGTGCCAGCAGGAAGACACCTTCCTACAATGAGCAGTTCTTC
-	TRBV7-3	-	TRBJ1-1	CASSNQGATEAFF	TGTGCCAGCAGCAATCAGGGTGCCACTGAAGCTTTCTTT
-	TRBV10-2	TRBD1	TRBJ2-7	CASGWTGYEQYF	TGCGCCAGCGGTTGGACAGGCTACGAGCAGTACTTC
-	TRBV9	TRBD2	TRBJ2-3	CASTTSGNQDTQYF	TGTGCCAGCACGACTAGCGGCAACCAAGATACGCAGTATTTT
-	TRBV29-1	-	TRBJ2-5	CSGALDGQETQYF	TGCAGCGGGGCCCTGGACGGGCAAGAGACCCAGTACTTC
-	TRBV27	TRBD1	TRBJ2-1	CASSFLRQGPTYNEQFF	TGTGCCAGCAGTTTTCTCCGACAGGGGCCAACCTACAATGAGCAGTTCTTC
-	TRBV7-6	-	TRBJ2-5	CASSLEPGNQETQYF	TGTGCCAGCAGCTTAGAACCAGGGAACCAAGAGACCCAGTACTTC
-	TRBV4-3	TRBD1	TRBJ2-2	CASSQDRQGLNTGELFF	TGCGCCAGCAGCCAAGATCGACAGGGTCTGAACACCGGGGAGCTGTTTTTT
-	TRBV5-1	TRBD1	TRBJ2-5	CASSLRQGAGETQYF	TGCGCCAGCAGCTTGAGACAGGGGGCGGGGGAGACCCAGTACTTC
-	TRBV19	-	TRBJ2-7	CASSISLSSYEQYF	TGTGCCAGTAGTATAAGTCTAAGCTCCTACGAGCAGTACTTC
-	TRBV11-2	TRBD2	TRBJ2-7	CASSFAISGEYEQYF	TGTGCCAGCAGCTTCGCGATTAGCGGGGAATACGAGCAGTACTTC
-	TRBV6-1	TRBD1	TRBJ1-2	CASSPGQANYGYTF	TGTGCCAGCAGTCCGGGACAGGCTAACTATGGCTACACCTTC
-	TRBV7-2	-	TRBJ2-5	CASSGVKQETQYF	TGTGCCAGCTCCGGGGTGAAGCAAGAGACCCAGTACTTC
once	TRBV4-3	TRBD2	TRBJ2-3	CASTRGTSGDTQYF	TGCGCCAGCACGAGAGGGACTAGCGGTGATACGCAGTATTTT
-	TRBV7-2	TRBD2	TRBJ2-1	CASSEAGEDNEQFF	TGTGCCAGCAGTGAAGCGGGGGAGGACAATGAGCAGTTCTTC
-	TRBV7-6	TRBD2	TRBJ2-3	CASTSLAGRTDTQYF	TGTGCCAGCACCTCCCTAGCGGGGCGCACAGATACGCAGTATTTT
few	TRBV5-4	-	TRBJ1-5	CASSLGTDRPQHF	TGTGCCAGCAGCTTGGGGACCGACCGTCCCCAGCATTTT
few	TRBV27	-	TRBJ2-2	CASSLERPFTGELFF	TGTGCCAGCAGTTTGGAGCGGCCATTCACCGGGGAGCTGTTTTTT
-	TRBV25-1	-	TRBJ2-3	CASSEFKGGADTQYF	TGTGCCAGCAGTGAATTTAAGGGGGGGGCAGATACGCAGTATTTT
-	TRBV2	-	TRBJ1-6	CASSELATNNSPLHF	TGTGCCAGCAGTGAGTTGGCAACCAATAATTCACCCCTCCACTTT
many	TRBV7-9	TRBD1	TRBJ1-2	CASSLGTGVGYTF	TGTGCCAGCAGCTTAGGGACAGGGGTCGGCTACACCTTC
-	TRBV5-8	-	TRBJ1-4	CASSSDTNEKLFF	TGTGCCAGCAGTTCGGACACGAATGAAAAACTGTTTTTT
-	TRBV5-1	TRBD2	TRBJ2-3	CASVGTSGGTDTQYF	TGCGCCAGCGTAGGGACTAGCGGGGGCACAGATACGCAGTATTTT
-	TRBV9	-	TRBJ1-1	CASSVDGNTEAFF	TGTGCCAGCAGCGTCGACGGGAACACTGAAGCTTTCTTT
once	TRBV6-5	-	TRBJ2-5	CASKSQETQYF	TGTGCCAGCAAATCACAAGAGACCCAGTACTTC
-	TRBV5-8	-	TRBJ1-5	CASSSRQLNQPQHF	TGTGCCAGCAGCTCGAGACAGCTTAATCAGCCCCAGCATTTT
-	TRBV6-5	-	TRBJ1-6	CASRGTRGGRSPLHF	TGTGCCAGCAGAGGGACCCGTGGGGGCAGATCACCCCTCCACTTT
-	TRBV7-9	-	TRBJ1-2	CASSPGQGYTF	TGTGCCAGCAGCCCGGGTCAAGGCTACACCTTC
-	TRBV7-2	TRBD2	TRBJ2-5	CASSGRLAQETQYF	TGTGCCAGCAGCGGAAGACTAGCACAAGAGACCCAGTACTTC
-	TRBV7-9	TRBD2	TRBJ2-7	CASSFSGGVYEQYF	TGTGCCAGCAGTTTTAGCGGGGGAGTCTACGAGCAGTACTTC
once	TRBV27	-	TRBJ2-2	CASSSTFMGELFF	TGTGCCAGCAGTTCGACATTTATGGGGGAGCTGTTTTTT
-	TRBV7-9	TRBD2	TRBJ2-6	CASSLAIAGGLGANVLTF	TGTGCCAGCAGCTTAGCGATAGCGGGGGGGCTCGGGGCCAACGTCCTGACTTTC
few	TRBV4-1	-	TRBJ2-2	CASSQERAGTGELFF	TGCGCCAGCAGCCAAGAGAGGGCGGGCACCGGGGAGCTGTTTTTT
-	TRBV5-1	TRBD1	TRBJ1-2	CASSFSTGNYGYTF	TGCGCCAGCAGCTTCTCGACAGGGAACTATGGCTACACCTTC
-	TRBV5-1	-	TRBJ2-5	CASSLGGLAQQETQYF	TGCGCCAGCAGCTTGGGGGGGCTAGCGCAACAAGAGACCCAGTACTTC
-	TRBV18	-	TRBJ1-5	CASSSSGGALFQPQHF	TGTGCCAGCTCATCGTCGGGGGGCGCATTGTTTCAGCCCCAGCATTTT
-	TRBV27	-	TRBJ1-6	CATPQGSYNSPLHF	TGTGCCACACCACAGGGTTCCTATAATTCACCCCTCCACTTT
-	TRBV7-3	-	TRBJ1-2	CASSLNGGESGYTF	TGTGCCAGCAGCCTAAATGGCGGGGAGAGTGGCTACACCTTC
-	TRBV6-7	-	TRBJ1-5	CASPWADQPQHF	TGTGCCAGTCCATGGGCGGATCAGCCCCAGCATTTT
few	TRBV4-3	-	TRBJ2-2	CASSLVGGGELFF	TGCGCCAGCAGCCTGGTTGGGGGCGGGGAGCTGTTTTTT
-	TRBV6-1	TRBD2	TRBJ2-3	CASSEGGVTDTQYF	TGTGCCAGCAGTGAGGGAGGGGTGACAGATACGCAGTATTTT
few	TRBV13	-	TRBJ1-1	CASSLQGLNTEAFF	TGTGCCAGCAGCTTACAGGGCCTGAACACTGAAGCTTTCTTT
-	TRBV6-5	-	TRBJ2-2	CASSSTGNTGELFF	TGTGCCAGCAGTTCGACCGGGAACACCGGGGAGCTGTTTTTT
once	TRBV25-1	-	TRBJ1-2	CASSALMGGSGYTF	TGTGCCAGCAGTGCCCTCATGGGCGGCTCTGGCTACACCTTC
once	TRBV2	-	TRBJ2-7	CASRAGQHYEQYF	TGTGCCAGCAGAGCTGGACAGCACTACGAGCAGTACTTC